One sample yielded the 27 T cell receptor beta chains listed below, sequenced in a study of human T cells and chemical hapten exposure. MiXCR, applied by TCRdb to the RACE reads, yields one record per CDR3 protein. The data contain around 100,000 distinct CDR3 sequences, approximately 11% of them singletons. Time point meaning: patch test 1, 2 weeks after DPC sensitization. Specified treatment: therapeutic diphenylcyclopropenone sensitization with weekly scalp DPC. The sequences come from whole blood, collected in connection with sensitization to the hapten diphenylcyclopropenone (DPC). All receptors come from a woman in her forties with alopecia areata. Some clones in this sample may be carry-over from other donors' samples.

At least ten counts were recorded for this clonotype. The rearrangement joins TRBV6-2 or TRBV6-3 to TRBJ1-5, with TRBD1 as a possible D gene (6 bases). Germline CDR1 is MNHEY and CDR2 is SVGEGT. This CDR3 is built from 15 residues. V dropped 8 bases and J dropped 0 bases, with 14 bases sitting between them. CDR3 sequence: CASRGAGDSNQPQHF. CDR3 in DNA: TGTGCCAGCCGGGGGGCGGGGGATAGCAATCAGCCCCAGCATTTT.

This clonotype occurred a few times. V usage is TRBV5-4 and J usage is TRBJ2-1; 8 positions match TRBD2. Per germline, CDR1 SGHNT and CDR2 YYREEE (reference sequence). The V gene end was trimmed by 3 bases and the J gene end by 15 bases; junction bases not matched to a gene: 5. The CDR3 is 11 residues long. CDR3 residues: CASSSGGVLFF. The CDR3 DNA follows: TGTGCCAGCAGCTCCGGGGGGGTGTTGTTCTTC.

This clonotype has just a few counts. This sequence joins TRBV30 and TRBJ1-1; D remains unclear. This CDR3 has 13 amino acids. Germline CDR1 is GTSNPN and CDR2 is SVGIG (reference sequence). V gave up 3 bases and J gave up 1 base, with 9 bases separating them. The CDR3 DNA is TGTGCCTGGAGGGTTGGCACGAACACTGAAGCTTTCTTT. Translated, it gives CAWRVGTNTEAFF.

Concerning this clonotype itself: This may be a read error, as it is one base from a much larger clone. The rearrangement uses TRBV20-1 and TRBJ2-3; D is uncertain. The J call could be wrong; TRBJ1-5 is a better fit for the DNA end. CDR3 length: 13 amino acids. Germline V CDR1 and CDR2: DFQATT, SNEGSKA (reference sequence). The CDR3 DNA follows: TGCAGTGCTAGATCGGTAATCGCAGATACGCAGCATTTT. Its translation is CSARSVIADTQHF.

The V gene is TRBV29-1, the J gene TRBJ2-1, with a weak D call TRBD1 (6 bases). The CDR3 extends over 13 amino acids. The germline CDR1 and CDR2 sequences are SQVTM and ANQGSEA. The germline V and J ends were trimmed by 8 bases and 5 bases, with 16 bases remaining between them. The CDR3: CSLKQGYDNEQFF. As DNA, the CDR3 is TGCAGCCTAAAACAGGGATATGACAATGAGCAGTTCTTC.

The chain is built from TRBV7-3 and TRBJ1-6; 7 bases align to TRBD1. After removal of 3 bases from V and 10 bases from J, the junction contained 6 bases not matched to a gene. Germline lookup yields CDR1 SGHTA and CDR2 FQGTGA. The CDR3 covers 14 residues. The chain's CDR3 is CASSFGQANSPLHF. The CDR3 DNA reads as TGTGCCAGCAGCTTCGGACAGGCCAACTCACCCCTCCACTTT.

This clonotype has ten or more counts. CDR3 amino acids: CASSLGQGSSYEQYF. The CDR3 nucleotides read TGTGCCAGCAGCTTGGGACAGGGGAGCTCCTACGAGCAGTACTTC. The chain has TRBV7-9 and TRBJ2-7; 10 nucleotides match TRBD1. This CDR3 spans 15 amino acids. V was clipped by 3 bases and J by 0 bases; unmatched bases: 2. The germline gives CDR1 SEHNR, CDR2 FQNEAQ (reference sequence).

This clonotype turned up a few times. This chain links TRBV9 with TRBJ2-2; 9 bases are a match to TRBD1. Germline V CDR1 and CDR2: SGDLS, YYNGEE. J gave up 6 bases and V 0 bases, and 6 bases lay outside the gene matches. This CDR3 is 16 amino acids long. The CDR3 sequence is CASSVGGQGIPGELFF. The CDR3 nucleotides are TGTGCCAGCAGCGTAGGGGGACAGGGTATTCCCGGGGAGCTGTTTTTT.

This clonotype was recorded at least ten times. The chain links TRBV12-3 or TRBV12-4 to TRBJ2-7; 7 nucleotides line up with TRBD1. There are 16 residues in the CDR3. The junction had 19 bases not matched to a gene; V was cut back by 5 bases and J by 9 bases. The CDR3: CASSPSRDRPYAGQYF. The CDR3 DNA sequence: TGTGCCAGCAGTCCCAGCCGGGACAGACCCTACGCGGGGCAGTACTTC.

This chain connects TRBV2 to TRBJ2-7; 12 nucleotides match TRBD2. Germline V gene lookup returns CDR1 SNHLY and CDR2 FYNNEI. V lost 8 bases to trimming and J lost 3 bases; unmatched junction nucleotides: 5. The CDR3 spans 14 residues. The CDR3 region is CASQLAGGIYEQYF. The DNA for the CDR3 is TGTGCCAGCCAGCTAGCGGGGGGGATCTACGAGCAGTACTTC.

This clonotype turned up a few times. V usage is TRBV7-9 and J usage is TRBJ2-5; 9 bases line up with TRBD1. The trim removed 2 bases at V and 3 bases at J, leaving 4 bases unmatched. Per the germline V gene, CDR1 is SEHNR and CDR2 is FQNEAQ (reference sequence). This CDR3 region has 15 residues. The CDR3 spells CASSLYRGPEETQYF. The DNA of the CDR3 is TGTGCCAGCAGCTTATACAGGGGGCCGGAAGAGACCCAGTACTTC.

The CDR3 bases are TGTGCCACCAGTGATGCTAGCGGGGGCCGCTACAATGAGCAGTTCTTC. This encodes CATSDASGGRYNEQFF. This chain connects TRBV24-1 to TRBJ2-1; 10 nucleotides match TRBD2. The germline V gene encodes CDR1 KGHDR and CDR2 SFDVKD. The V gene end was trimmed by 3 bases and the J gene end by 3 bases; junction bases not matched to a gene: 4. CDR3 length: 16 amino acids.

V usage is TRBV27 and J usage is TRBJ2-6, with 10 bases aligning to TRBD2. J lost 4 bases, V lost 5 bases, and 5 bases had no gene match. The V gene's germline CDR1 is MNHEY and CDR2 SMNVEV (reference sequence). The CDR3 length is 16 residues. CDR3 in amino acids: CASSPGLALGANVLTF. The CDR3 nucleotides read TGTGCCAGCAGTCCGGGACTAGCGCTCGGGGCCAACGTCCTGACTTTC.

The chain combines TRBV18 with TRBJ1-5, with a tentative D call TRBD1 (6 bases). The CDR3 is 17 amino acids. The ends were cut back, 5 bases at V and 1 base at J, with 18 bases in the middle. Germline V lookup: CDR1 KGHSH, CDR2 LQKENI. The CDR3 sequence is CASSFPVTGLSNQPQHF. In DNA form, the CDR3 reads TGTGCCAGCTCATTTCCCGTGACAGGTCTGAGCAATCAGCCCCAGCATTTT.

This clonotype was counted a few times. The chain has TRBV19 and TRBJ2-2; 14 nucleotides match TRBD2. CDR3 length: 15 amino acids. Trimming took 7 bases from V and 6 from J; bases not matched to a gene: 4. Germline V gives CDR1 LNHDA, CDR2 SQIVND (reference sequence). This CDR3 is CASTLTSGGAGELFF. CDR3 coding DNA: TGTGCCAGTACCTTGACTAGCGGGGGGGCCGGGGAGCTGTTTTTT.

This clonotype was seen only a few times. This chain links TRBV19 with TRBJ2-1; 8 bases are shared with TRBD2. Trimming took 7 bases from V and 0 from J; bases not matched to a gene: 11. The CDR3 is made up of 17 amino acids. The V gene's germline CDR1 is LNHDA and CDR2 SQIVND (reference sequence). The chain's CDR3 is CASTPGASGLSYNEQFF. The CDR3 nucleotides read TGTGCCAGTACCCCTGGCGCTAGCGGGCTCTCCTACAATGAGCAGTTCTTC.

This clonotype was counted a few times. The chain combines TRBV7-8 with TRBJ2-3, with 10 bases identical to TRBD2. The V gene end was trimmed by 5 bases and the J gene end by 1 base; junction bases not matched to a gene: 12. The CDR3 is made up of 18 amino acids. Germline loops: CDR1 SGHVS, CDR2 FQNEAQ. CDR3 sequence (DNA): TGTGCCAGCAGCCAGGGGGCTAGCGGGGGCCTAGGCACAGATACGCAGTATTTT. Amino acids: CASSQGASGGLGTDTQYF. The variable domain in full, with the rest retrieved from reference TRBV7-8 and TRBJ2-3, is GAGVSQSPRYKVAKRGQDVALRCDPISGHVSLFWYQQALGQGPEFLTYFQNEAQLDKSGLPSDRFFAERPEGSVSTLKIQRTQQEDSAVYLCASSQGASGGLGTDTQYFGPGTRLTVL.

V is TRBV29-1 and J is TRBJ1-5; D perhaps matches TRBD1 (5 bases). The CDR3 runs to 15 residues. Germline-derived CDR1 and CDR2 are SQVTM and ANQGSEA. Trimming left V 4 bases short and J 5 bases short, with 18 bases between. This CDR3 is CSVASGQGVDQPQHF. CDR3 DNA sequence: TGCAGCGTTGCTAGTGGCCAGGGAGTCGATCAGCCCCAGCATTTT. Combining the CDR3 with reference TRBV29-1 and TRBJ1-5 gives the whole variable domain SAVISQKPSRDICQRGTSLTIQCQVDSQVTMMFWYRQQPGQSLTLIATANQGSEATYESGFVIDKFPISRPNLTFSTLTVSNMSPEDSSIYLCSVASGQGVDQPQHFGDGTRLSIL.

Many counts were recorded for this clonotype. This chain joins TRBV10-3 and TRBJ2-3; 8 bases map to TRBD2. Germline CDR1 reads ENHRY; CDR2 reads SYGVKD. J gave up 4 bases and V 0 bases, and 3 bases lay outside the gene matches. The CDR3 is 15 residues long. The CDR3 protein is CAISESGTRADTQYF. The CDR3 nucleotides read TGTGCCATCAGTGAGTCCGGGACTAGGGCAGATACGCAGTATTTT.

The table lists this clonotype with a few counts. The chain joins TRBV5-5 to TRBJ1-3; no clear D gene. Germline V gene lookup returns CDR1 SGHKS and CDR2 YYEKEE (reference sequence). V was cut by 7 bases and J by 3 bases, with 8 bases left in between. The CDR3 sequence is 12 residues long. DNA of the CDR3: TGTGCCAGCGGTAGCGATGGAAACACCATATATTTT. Its protein is CASGSDGNTIYF.

V usage is TRBV19 and J usage is TRBJ2-2; no clear D. CDR3 size: 18 residues. CDR1 LNHDA and CDR2 SQIVND come from the germline V gene (reference sequence). Between the trimmed V and J ends, which lost 0 bases and 3 bases, there was a span of 17 bases. CDR3 DNA sequence: TGTGCCAGTAGTATAGATAAGTCCGAACCCCGAGACACCGGGGAGCTGTTTTTT. Translated, it gives CASSIDKSEPRDTGELFF.

The chain links TRBV18 to TRBJ2-2, with unresolved D. V was trimmed by 4 bases and J by 1 base, leaving 16 bases between them. The CDR3 loop spans 17 amino acids. Germline lookup yields CDR1 KGHSH and CDR2 LQKENI. The CDR3 is CASSLRRSELNTGELFF. The DNA of the CDR3 is TGTGCCAGCTCACTCCGTCGGTCGGAATTGAACACCGGGGAGCTGTTTTTT.

There are many counts of this clonotype. The rearrangement uses TRBV5-1 and TRBJ2-4; no clear D gene. This CDR3 comprises 14 residues. CDR1 and CDR2 from the germline V gene are SGHRS and YFSETQ. Trimming shortened V by 0 bases and J by 3 bases, and 7 bases separated the two germline ends. CDR3 coding DNA: TGCGCCAGCAGCTTGGAGGGTCTCAAAAACATTCAGTACTTC. Translating gives CASSLEGLKNIQYF.

CDR3 sequence: CASTQNRGPYNEQFF. The CDR3 nucleotides are TGTGCCAGCACCCAGAACAGGGGGCCCTACAATGAGCAGTTCTTC. J is TRBJ2-1 and V is TRBV28, with TRBD1 identical over 9 bases. Germline lookup yields CDR1 MDHEN and CDR2 SYDVKM. After removal of 7 bases from V and 2 bases from J, the junction contained 6 bases not matched to a gene. The CDR3 has 15 residues. Supplemented by reference TRBV28 and TRBJ2-1, the full variable domain reads DVKVTQSSRYLVKRTGEKVFLECVQDMDHENMFWYRQDPGLGLRLIYFSYDVKMKEKGDIPEGYSVSREKKERFSLILESASTNQTSMYLCASTQNRGPYNEQFFGPGTRLTVL.

For this clonotype: This could be a read error, since a much larger clone is one nucleotide away. The CDR3 reads CASSSFGGNQPQHF. The CDR3 DNA follows: TGTGCCAGCAGCTCATTTGGGGGCAATCAGCCCCAGCATTTT. V and J are TRBV11-2 and TRBJ1-5; the D is unclear. This CDR3 has 14 residues. V shed 4 bases and J shed 2 bases, with 9 bases lying between them. Germline loops: CDR1 SGHAT, CDR2 FQNNGV.

This clonotype was seen a handful of times. The chain couples TRBV11-2 to TRBJ2-1; D remains ambiguous. The CDR3 loop spans 15 amino acids. CDR1 is SGHAT and CDR2 is FQNNGV in the germline V gene. V was clipped by 1 base and J by 7 bases, with 14 bases between them. CDR3 loop: CASSLVRLPRNEQFF. DNA for the CDR3: TGTGCCAGCAGCTTAGTCCGTCTCCCCAGGAATGAGCAGTTCTTC.

This clonotype has just a few counts. The rearrangement links TRBV6-5 to TRBJ1-1; tentative D call: TRBD1 (5 bases). Germline V lookup: CDR1 MNHEY, CDR2 SVGAGI. Trimming took 2 bases from V and 4 from J, leaving 11 bases between them. The CDR3 loop spans 14 amino acids. The CDR3 here is CASSYDWGSTEAFF. The DNA of the CDR3 is TGTGCCAGCAGTTACGACTGGGGGAGCACTGAAGCTTTCTTT.